Presented here are 24 T cell receptor beta chains from one specimen sequenced in a study of cytomegalovirus exposure and HLA in healthy donors. PCR used 60 Vbeta primers and 13 Jbeta primers. The data were produced by immunoSEQ multiplex PCR, yet TCRdb's version contains in-frame clones alone and is incomplete. The table shows about 170,000 clones, with around 85% occurring only once. Sequences were obtained from PBMCs. The receptors shown here come from a male donor in good health and CMV-seronegative.

CDR3 coding DNA: TGCAGCGCCAAACGAGGGGGCCACACTGAAGCTTTCTTT. Encoded protein: CSAKRGGHTEAFF. This chain links TRBV29-1 with TRBJ1-1; 7 positions match TRBD1. Unmatched junction bases numbered 8, after V lost 7 bases and J lost 3 bases. Germline CDR1 reads SQVTM; CDR2 reads ANQGSEA. This CDR3 is built from 13 residues.

The chain carries TRBV6-5 and TRBJ1-4, with D possibly being TRBD1 (5 bases). Germline V CDR1 and CDR2: MNHEY, SVGAGI. The CDR3 is 13 residues long. V shed 5 bases and J shed 3 bases, with 7 bases lying between them. Here the CDR3 DNA reads TGTGCCAGCAGTCGGACATCTAATGAAAAACTGTTTTTT. Amino acid sequence: CASSRTSNEKLFF.

On this clone itself: The junction departs from the called germline gene at one end, perhaps through a read error. CDR3 loop: CASSLMTGGVDTQCF. CDR3 in DNA: TGTGCCAGCAGCTTAATGACAGGGGGCGTAGATACGCAGTGTTTT. The chain uses TRBV7-6 and TRBJ2-3, with 10 bases aligning to TRBD1. The CDR3 covers 15 residues. CDR1 and CDR2 (germline): SGHVS, FNYEAQ.

V gene TRBV27 combines with J gene TRBJ1-4, with D possibly TRBD1 on 5 matching bases. CDR3 size: 16 residues. V lost 1 base, J lost 5 bases, and 14 bases lay in between. Germline loops: CDR1 MNHEY, CDR2 SMNVEV (reference sequence). CDR3 sequence: CASSLFRLSGNEKLFF. In nucleotides, the CDR3 is TGTGCCAGCAGTTTATTCCGGCTTTCAGGGAATGAAAAACTGTTTTTT.

DNA of the CDR3: TGTGCCAGCAGCTTCCGGGACAGGGGGCTAGGCTACACCTTC. It translates to CASSFRDRGLGYTF. The V gene is TRBV7-2, the J gene TRBJ1-2; 12 bases are shared with TRBD1. Germline CDR1 SGHTA, CDR2 FQGNSA. CDR3 size: 14 residues. The V segment lost 3 bases and the J segment 8 bases; nucleotides outside the gene matches: 4. The complete variable domain, with remaining parts taken from reference TRBV7-2 and TRBJ1-2, reads GAGVSQSPSNKVTEKGKDVELRCDPISGHTALYWYRQSLGQGLEFLIYFQGNSAPDKSGLPSDRFSAERTGGSVSTLTIQRTQQEDSAVYLCASSFRDRGLGYTFGSGTRLTVV.

A remark on this clone: This sample also contains other DNA sequences that code for the same CDR3. The rearrangement uses TRBV6-5 and TRBJ1-3, with 7 positions matching TRBD1. Trimming at V came to 2 bases and at J to 2 bases, leaving 0 bases not matched to a gene. Looked up from germline, CDR1 is MNHEY and CDR2 is SVGAGI. This CDR3 spans 14 amino acids. The CDR3 spells CASSYRGPGNTIYF. CDR3 sequence (DNA): TGTGCCAGCAGTTACAGGGGGCCTGGAAACACCATATATTTT.

This chain joins TRBV6-1 and TRBJ1-5; D gene ambiguous. The CDR3 contains 13 residues. Trimming took off 2 bases at V and 7 bases at J, with 9 bases between the two ends. CDR1 MNHNS and CDR2 SASEGT come from the germline V gene. The CDR3 nucleotides read TGTGCCAGCAGTGAATTGGGCAGGCAGCCCCAGCATTTT. Translated: CASSELGRQPQHF.

The V call is TRBV7-9, the J call TRBJ1-5; D not certain. The CDR3 extends over 14 amino acids. The germline gives CDR1 SEHNR, CDR2 FQNEAQ (reference sequence). V lost 3 bases to trimming and J lost 7 bases, with 13 bases between them. CDR3 DNA: TGTGCCAGCAGCTTTGAGGAGAGCTACCAGCCCCAGCATTTT. Its protein is CASSFEESYQPQHF.

The chain carries TRBV2 and TRBJ2-5; D might be TRBD2 (7 bases). V gave up 6 bases and J gave up 2 bases, with 16 bases separating them. The CDR3 contains 15 residues. The V gene's germline CDR1 is SNHLY and CDR2 FYNNEI. The CDR3 nucleotides read TGTGCCAGCAGCGAGGGGGGGGCAGAACAAGAGACCCAGTACTTC. Its protein product is CASSEGGAEQETQYF.

This chain uses TRBV13 with TRBJ1-1; TRBD1 is a possible D gene (5 bases). The germline V gene encodes CDR1 PRHDT and CDR2 FYEKMQ (reference sequence). V was cut by 0 bases and J by 12 bases, with 8 bases left in between. CDR3 length: 11 amino acids. Here the CDR3 reads CASSLGGGPFF. Written as DNA, the CDR3 is TGTGCCAGCAGCTTAGGCGGGGGACCTTTCTTT.

The J gene is TRBJ2-2, the V gene TRBV6-4; TRBD2 matches at 7 bases. J gave up 4 bases and V 0 bases, and 2 bases lay outside the gene matches. This CDR3 has 15 residues. The germline V gene encodes CDR1 MRHNA and CDR2 SNTAGT. CDR3 protein: CASSDSGRGTGELFF. The CDR3 region has the DNA TGTGCCAGCAGTGACTCGGGGAGGGGCACCGGGGAGCTGTTTTTT.

This clone is a singleton in its sample. The rearrangement joins TRBV6-6 to TRBJ2-3; 7 bases map to TRBD1. Germline V gene data show CDR1 as MNHNY and CDR2 as SVGAGI (reference sequence). Trimming at V came to 2 bases and at J to 4 bases, leaving 6 bases not matched to a gene. CDR3 length: 15 amino acids. The CDR3 reads CASSYPKGAADTQYF. Here the CDR3 DNA reads TGTGCCAGCAGTTACCCCAAGGGGGCCGCAGATACGCAGTATTTT.

The chain couples TRBV5-4 to TRBJ1-2; TRBD1 agrees at 7 bases. The ends lost 4 bases at V and 6 bases at J; junction bases unmatched: 3. The CDR3 is made up of 12 amino acids. Germline V gives CDR1 SGHNT, CDR2 YYREEE (reference sequence). Here the CDR3 reads CASSNTGDGYTF. The CDR3 DNA is TGTGCCAGCAGCAATACAGGGGATGGCTACACCTTC. Complete variable domain (other parts from reference TRBV5-4 and TRBJ1-2): ETGVTQSPTHLIKTRGQQVTLRCSSQSGHNTVSWYQQALGQGPQFIFQYYREEENGRGNFPPRFSGLQFPNYSSELNVNALELDDSALYLCASSNTGDGYTFGSGTRLTVV.

The chain recombines TRBV6-5 with TRBJ1-2; D remains unclear. The ends were cut back, 0 bases at V and 3 bases at J, with 11 bases in the middle. Germline lookup yields CDR1 MNHEY and CDR2 SVGAGI. This CDR3 region has 15 residues. The CDR3 sequence is CASSYSSRGYYGYTF. CDR3 bases: TGTGCCAGCAGTTACTCGAGTAGAGGGTACTATGGCTACACCTTC.

Only a few counts were recorded for this clone. The gene calls are TRBV10-2 and TRBJ2-2; 7 nucleotides align to TRBD1. The CDR3 is made up of 15 amino acids. J gave up 7 bases and V 6 bases, and 11 bases lay outside the gene matches. CDR1 is WSHSY and CDR2 is SAAADI in the germline V gene. CDR3 in DNA: TGCGCCAGCAGGGACAGGTTCATGGCGGGCGGGGAGCTGTTTTTT. Encoded protein: CASRDRFMAGGELFF.

The chain links TRBV27 to TRBJ1-4, with TRBD1 identical over 7 bases. Losses at the gene ends were 3 bases for V and 3 bases for J; bases not matched to a gene: 4. The CDR3 has 15 residues. Germline V CDR1 and CDR2: MNHEY, SMNVEV (reference sequence). CDR3 residues: CASSFLGTANEKLFF. The CDR3 DNA follows: TGTGCCAGCAGTTTCCTCGGGACAGCTAATGAAAAACTGTTTTTT.

CDR3 residues: CASSPGGTGAGYTF. Written as DNA, the CDR3 is TGCGCCAGCAGCCCGGGGGGGACAGGGGCTGGCTACACCTTC. The rearrangement joins TRBV5-1 to TRBJ1-2; 10 bases map to TRBD1. The CDR3 has 14 amino acids. Germline CDR1 SGHRS, CDR2 YFSETQ. With V trimmed by 4 bases and J by 7 bases, 7 bases remained unmatched.

A single count supports this clone. The gene calls are TRBV19 and TRBJ1-1, with TRBD1 matching 8 bases. The germline gives CDR1 LNHDA, CDR2 SQIVND (reference sequence). This CDR3 is 14 amino acids long. V dropped 6 bases and J dropped 2; count of bases not matched to a gene: 5. Written as DNA, the CDR3 is TGTGCCAGTAGCTGGACAGGGTCCAACACTGAAGCTTTCTTT. It translates to CASSWTGSNTEAFF.

This rearrangement joins TRBV4-3 to TRBJ1-5; D not certain. The CDR3 is made up of 13 amino acids. V was cut by 0 bases and J by 7 bases, with 7 bases left in between. Per germline, CDR1 LGHNA and CDR2 YSLEER. Here the CDR3 DNA reads TGCGCCAGCAGCCAAGATCGCCAGCAGCCCCAGCATTTT. Its protein product is CASSQDRQQPQHF.

J is TRBJ1-6 and V is TRBV5-4; the D gene is possibly TRBD1 (6 bases). The germline CDR1 and CDR2 sequences are SGHNT and YYREEE (reference sequence). The V end lost 0 bases, the J end lost 10 bases, and 14 bases lay between the germline ends. The CDR3 covers 15 residues. The CDR3 sequence: CASSLEQGFGSPLHF. The CDR3 region has the DNA TGTGCCAGCAGCTTGGAGCAGGGGTTCGGATCACCCCTCCACTTT.

The CDR3 sequence is CASSLGSSGWDEQYF. CDR3 DNA: TGTGCCAGCAGCTTAGGATCGTCGGGGTGGGACGAGCAGTACTTC. The chain employs TRBV7-9 and TRBJ2-7; weak D call: TRBD2 (5 bases). CDR3 length: 15 amino acids. With 1 base removed from V and 5 bases from J, the gap between germline ends came to 15 bases. The germline gives CDR1 SEHNR, CDR2 FQNEAQ (reference sequence).

This clone appeared a few times. The genes are TRBV6-5 and TRBJ1-4, with 9 bases lining up with TRBD1. Germline CDR1 is MNHEY and CDR2 is SVGAGI. The CDR3 extends over 16 amino acids. With V trimmed by 4 bases and J by 10 bases, 13 bases remained unmatched. In nucleotides, the CDR3 is TGTGCCAGCAGTTCCGCGGGGGGACAGGGTTTAGGAAAACTGTTTTTT. This codes for CASSSAGGQGLGKLFF.

This clone was seen only once. The chain combines TRBV11-2 with TRBJ2-7, with 8 bases matching TRBD1. V gave up 1 base and J gave up 3 bases; unmatched junction bases: 2. Germline V lookup: CDR1 SGHAT, CDR2 FQNNGV. The CDR3 is made up of 14 amino acids. As DNA, the CDR3 is TGTGCCAGCAGCTTAGGACAGGGGCTCTACGAGCAGTACTTC. Translation: CASSLGQGLYEQYF.

The genes are TRBV6-6 and TRBJ1-2; unclear D gene. This CDR3 is 14 amino acids long. V lost 2 bases to trimming and J lost 2 bases, with 9 bases between them. Germline-derived CDR1 and CDR2 are MNHNY and SVGAGI (reference sequence). For the CDR3, the DNA is TGTGCCAGCAGTTACCAGCAGGCCAACTATGGCTACACCTTC. Protein product: CASSYQQANYGYTF.